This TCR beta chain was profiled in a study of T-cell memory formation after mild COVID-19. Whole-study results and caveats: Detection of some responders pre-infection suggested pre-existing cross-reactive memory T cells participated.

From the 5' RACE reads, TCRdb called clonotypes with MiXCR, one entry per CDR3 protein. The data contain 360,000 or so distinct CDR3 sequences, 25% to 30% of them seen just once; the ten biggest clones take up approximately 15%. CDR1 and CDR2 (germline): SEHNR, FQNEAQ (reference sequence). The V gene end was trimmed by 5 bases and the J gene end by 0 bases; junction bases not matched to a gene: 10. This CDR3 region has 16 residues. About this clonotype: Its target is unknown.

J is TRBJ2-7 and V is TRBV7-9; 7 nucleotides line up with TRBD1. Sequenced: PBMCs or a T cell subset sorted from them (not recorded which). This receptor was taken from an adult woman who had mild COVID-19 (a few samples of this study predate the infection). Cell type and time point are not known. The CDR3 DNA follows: TGTGCCAGCAGCGGACCCCGGGACAGACTCTCCTACGAGCAGTACTTC. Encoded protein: CASSGPRDRLSYEQYF.